These 8 T cell receptor beta chains share one sample of origin, sequenced in a study of shared clonotypes between healthy human individuals. Sequenced by immunoSEQ multiplex PCR; TCRdb stores in-frame clones only, minus some. The top ten clones hold 0.095% to 0.13% of a sample with 660,000 or so clones, approximately 96% of them seen once. Naive CD8 populations comprised CD45RO-negative cells positively selected for CCR7, excluding terminally differentiated effector memory CD45RA+ cells. Sequencing was performed on naive CD8+ T cells sorted from blood. The source of these receptors is a woman aged 25 to 39 in good health.

The genes are TRBV9 and TRBJ2-3; tentative D call: TRBD2 (5 bases). V dropped 0 bases and J dropped 3 bases, with 8 bases sitting between them. CDR3 length: 14 amino acids. CDR1 SGDLS and CDR2 YYNGEE come from the germline V gene. CDR3 protein: CASSVVAGTDTQYF. CDR3 nucleotides: TGTGCCAGCAGCGTAGTCGCGGGTACAGATACGCAGTATTTT.

This chain links TRBV5-4 with TRBJ2-5; TRBD2 matches 7 bases. The DNA matches TRBJ2-7 better at its end, which makes the J call doubtful. The CDR3 consists of 16 residues. Germline lookup yields CDR1 SGHNT and CDR2 YYREEE (reference sequence). Written as DNA, the CDR3 is TGTGCCAGCAGCATTTACCTAGCGGAGGGCTCCTACGAGCAGTACTTC. Translation: CASSIYLAEGSYEQYF.

The table lists this clone with a count of one. This chain connects TRBV7-9 to TRBJ2-6; D ambiguous. V was pared by 5 bases and J by 0 bases, with 17 bases between. This CDR3 is built from 18 residues. Germline values: CDR1 SEHNR, CDR2 FQNEAQ (reference sequence). The DNA for the CDR3 is TGTGCCAGCAGCCCAAGTAAGGCAGGCCGCTCTGGGGCCAACGTCCTGACTTTC. This encodes CASSPSKAGRSGANVLTF.

The chain has TRBV10-2 and TRBJ1-1; D is undetermined. Trimming shortened V by 0 bases and J by 1 base, and 6 bases separated the two germline ends. Germline V gene lookup returns CDR1 WSHSY and CDR2 SAAADI. This CDR3 is built from 14 residues. CDR3 sequence: CASSESWGNTEAFF. CDR3 DNA sequence: TGCGCCAGCAGTGAGTCTTGGGGGAACACTGAAGCTTTCTTT.

This clone was detected only once. At the DNA level, this CDR3 is encoded by other sequences in the same sample as well. V usage is TRBV27 and J usage is TRBJ1-5, with D maybe TRBD1 (5 bases). Germline V gene data show CDR1 as MNHEY and CDR2 as SMNVEV (reference sequence). The V gene lost 5 bases and the J gene lost 2 bases, with 10 bases spanning the gap. This CDR3 region has 14 residues. The CDR3: CASSVTGGNQPQHF. The CDR3, as DNA: TGTGCCAGCAGTGTAACGGGGGGCAATCAGCCCCAGCATTTT.

The count of this clone is one. The chain couples TRBV27 to TRBJ1-5; 10 bases line up with TRBD1. Germline lookup yields CDR1 MNHEY and CDR2 SMNVEV (reference sequence). V shed 5 bases, J shed 7 bases, and the junction held 14 bases outside the gene matches. The CDR3 is made up of 17 amino acids. This CDR3 reads CASSPIRDRGSSQPQHF. For the CDR3, the DNA is TGTGCCAGCAGTCCAATACGGGACAGGGGATCTAGCCAGCCCCAGCATTTT.

The chain is built from TRBV28 and TRBJ1-1, with 7 bases that match TRBD1. Unmatched junction bases numbered 20, after V lost 6 bases and J lost 1 base. Germline assignment: CDR1 MDHEN and CDR2 SYDVKM. This CDR3 region has 19 residues. The CDR3 protein is CASSSGGGQPNFRNTEAFF. Here the CDR3 DNA reads TGTGCCAGCAGCTCGGGCGGGGGACAGCCTAATTTTAGGAACACTGAAGCTTTCTTT.

The chain has TRBV19 and TRBJ2-5, with D possibly called TRBD1 or TRBD2 (6 bases each). Trimming took 6 bases from V and 5 from J, leaving 16 bases between them. This CDR3 has 14 amino acids. The germline V gene has CDR1 LNHDA and CDR2 SQIVND (reference sequence). The CDR3 DNA reads as TGTGCCAGTAGCCCTGTGGGGGGCTGGGAGACCCAGTACTTC. Encoded protein: CASSPVGGWETQYF.